The 21 T cell receptor beta chains below come from one sample, sequenced in a study of blood T cell repertoires in COVID-19. The repertoire was sequenced with immunoSEQ multiplex PCR; TCRdb's copy has only in-frame clones and lacks some. The repertoire includes about 130,000 clones, more than 75% of them detected once, and 11% sits in the top ten. The sequenced material came from peripheral blood. The receptors were sampled from a woman in her 70s with COVID-19, enrolled during active disease.

The gene calls are TRBV5-1 and TRBJ1-4; tentatively, D is TRBD1 (5 bases). Germline lookup yields CDR1 SGHRS and CDR2 YFSETQ. V gave up 4 bases and J gave up 6 bases, with 10 bases separating them. This CDR3 is built from 13 residues. The CDR3 reads CASSTTVDEKLFF. CDR3 bases: TGCGCCAGCAGCACGACAGTAGATGAAAAACTGTTTTTT.

The CDR3 region has the DNA TGCGCCAGCAGCTGGGGGACTAGCGGGGGTTCCGCAGATACGCAGTATTTT. Translated, it gives CASSWGTSGGSADTQYF. The J gene is TRBJ2-3, the V gene TRBV5-1, with 14 bases that match TRBD2. Germline CDR1 and CDR2: SGHRS and YFSETQ. The length of the CDR3 is 17 residues. The trim removed 3 bases at V and 4 bases at J, leaving 7 bases unmatched.

The V call is TRBV4-1, the J call TRBJ2-2, with 8 positions matching TRBD2. Losses at the gene ends were 6 bases for V and 2 bases for J; bases not matched to a gene: 5. This CDR3 spans 15 amino acids. Germline V gene lookup returns CDR1 MGHRA and CDR2 YSYEKL. CDR3 nucleotides: TGCGCCAGCAGTTTAGCGGGGAGTAACACCGGGGAGCTGTTTTTT. The encoded protein is CASSLAGSNTGELFF.

The chain couples TRBV3-1 (or the pseudogene TRBV3-2) to TRBJ1-1; 7 bases map to TRBD1. Looked up from germline, CDR1 is LGHDT and CDR2 is YNNKEL (reference sequence). J was trimmed by 1 base and V by 6 bases; bases with no gene match: 11. This CDR3 spans 16 amino acids. CDR3 residues: CASSIRQGSGNTEAFF. Written as DNA, the CDR3 is TGTGCCAGCAGTATAAGACAGGGTTCGGGGAACACTGAAGCTTTCTTT.

The rearrangement uses TRBV6-6 and TRBJ1-6, with D possibly matching TRBD1 (5 bases). The CDR3 covers 17 residues. The V end lost 8 bases, the J end lost 5 bases, and 22 bases lay between the germline ends. CDR1 and CDR2 (germline): MNHNY, SVGAGI (reference sequence). For the CDR3, the DNA is TGTGCCAGCGGTCTACCAGGGAGGGGACGGAATAATTCACCCCTCCACTTT. This gives the protein CASGLPGRGRNNSPLHF.

V and J are TRBV28 and TRBJ1-1, with D unresolved. The CDR3 totals 12 residues. Per germline, CDR1 MDHEN and CDR2 SYDVKM. Trimming took off 6 bases at V and 2 bases at J, with 7 bases between the two ends. CDR3 bases: TGTGCCAGCAGCCTCAGTAACACTGAAGCTTTCTTT. This translates into CASSLSNTEAFF.

V is TRBV5-1 and J is TRBJ2-3, with TRBD2 matching 11 bases. Looked up from germline, CDR1 is SGHRS and CDR2 is YFSETQ. The CDR3 totals 16 residues. After removal of 1 base from V and 5 bases from J, the junction contained 6 bases not matched to a gene. Written as DNA, the CDR3 is TGCGCCAGCAGCTTGACTAGCGGGGGTTTTATAGATACGCAGTATTTT. Translating it yields CASSLTSGGFIDTQYF. The full variable domain, in which reference TRBV5-1 and TRBJ2-3 provide the parts outside the CDR3, is KAGVTQTPRYLIKTRGQQVTLSCSPISGHRSVSWYQQTPGQGLQFLFEYFSETQRNKGNFPGRFSGRQFSNSRSEMNVSTLELGDSALYLCASSLTSGGFIDTQYFGPGTRLTVL.

The gene calls are TRBV30 and TRBJ1-5; TRBD1 aligns across 8 bases. The CDR3 has 15 residues. CDR1 and CDR2 (germline): GTSNPN, SVGIG (reference sequence). V trimming: 0 bases; J trimming: 7 bases; junction bases outside the gene matches: 8. CDR3 sequence reads: CAWSVGAGGEQPQHF. CDR3 nucleotides: TGTGCCTGGAGTGTTGGGGCAGGGGGCGAACAGCCCCAGCATTTT.

The rearrangement links TRBV28 to TRBJ2-3, with 7 bases fitting TRBD1. J was trimmed by 0 bases and V by 5 bases; bases with no gene match: 8. The germline V gene encodes CDR1 MDHEN and CDR2 SYDVKM. The CDR3 has 16 residues. The CDR3 is CASSRPLTGSTDTQYF. The CDR3 DNA sequence: TGTGCCAGCAGTCGCCCACTGACAGGGAGCACAGATACGCAGTATTTT.

The chain carries TRBV28 and TRBJ1-4, with a possible D match to TRBD1 (5 bases). From germline, CDR1 is MDHEN and CDR2 SYDVKM. Trimming stripped 4 bases from V and 7 bases from J, with 13 bases between. The CDR3 spans 14 residues. This CDR3 is CASSWVGGGEKLFF. In nucleotides, the CDR3 is TGTGCCAGCAGTTGGGTCGGGGGAGGTGAAAAACTGTTTTTT. Based on the CDR3 plus reference TRBV28 and TRBJ1-4, the full variable domain is DVKVTQSSRYLVKRTGEKVFLECVQDMDHENMFWYRQDPGLGLRLIYFSYDVKMKEKGDIPEGYSVSREKKERFSLILESASTNQTSMYLCASSWVGGGEKLFFGSGTQLSVL.

The CDR3 DNA reads TGTGCCAGCAGTGAAGCCAGGGTCTCCGGGGAGCTGTTTTTT. Translated: CASSEARVSGELFF. The chain is built from TRBV2 and TRBJ2-2; D might be TRBD1 (5 bases). The CDR3 contains 14 residues. Trimming removed 0 bases from V and 6 bases from J, with 8 bases in between. Germline CDR1 is SNHLY and CDR2 is FYNNEI.

This chain joins TRBV7-8 and TRBJ1-2, with 11 bases identical to TRBD1. Germline V gene lookup returns CDR1 SGHVS and CDR2 FQNEAQ. This CDR3 has 15 amino acids. V lost 4 bases, J lost 2 bases, and 3 bases stayed unmatched. CDR3 residues: CASSSRDRGNYGYTF. CDR3 nucleotide sequence: TGTGCCAGCAGCTCCCGGGACAGGGGGAACTATGGCTACACCTTC. Filled out from reference TRBV7-8 and TRBJ1-2, the complete variable domain reads GAGVSQSPRYKVAKRGQDVALRCDPISGHVSLFWYQQALGQGPEFLTYFQNEAQLDKSGLPSDRFFAERPEGSVSTLKIQRTQQEDSAVYLCASSSRDRGNYGYTFGSGTRLTVV.

The chain employs TRBV11-3 and TRBJ2-6; D possibly corresponds to TRBD1 (6 bases). Germline CDR1 SGHNT, CDR2 YENEEA. Trimming stripped 5 bases from V and 0 bases from J, with 14 bases between. CDR3 length: 17 amino acids. CDR3 DNA sequence: TGTGCCAGCAGCCACGGGACAATTTCCTCTGGGGCCAACGTCCTGACTTTC. As protein: CASSHGTISSGANVLTF. Together with reference TRBV11-3 and TRBJ2-6, the CDR3 gives the full variable domain: EAGVVQSPRYKIIEKKQPVAFWCNPISGHNTLYWYLQNLGQGPELLIRYENEEAVDDSQLPKDRFSAERLKGVDSTLKIQPAELGDSAVYLCASSHGTISSGANVLTFGAGSRLTVL.

The V gene is TRBV5-6, the J gene TRBJ1-1, with no clear D. Trimming shortened V by 1 base and J by 4 bases, and 8 bases separated the two germline ends. Germline V gives CDR1 SGHDT, CDR2 YYEEEE. This CDR3 has 13 amino acids. The CDR3 nucleotides are TGTGCCAGCAGCTTGCCGTCGTTCACTGAAGCTTTCTTT. This encodes CASSLPSFTEAFF. The whole variable domain, filled in from reference TRBV5-6 and TRBJ1-1, reads DAGVTQSPTHLIKTRGQQVTLRCSPKSGHDTVSWYQQALGQGPQFIFQYYEEEERQRGNFPDRFSGHQFPNYSSELNVNALLLGDSALYLCASSLPSFTEAFFGQGTRLTVV.

The chain recombines TRBV7-9 with TRBJ1-2, with 9 bases that match TRBD1. The CDR3 loop spans 14 amino acids. Unmatched junction bases numbered 6, after V lost 6 bases and J lost 4 bases. Looked up from germline, CDR1 is SEHNR and CDR2 is FQNEAQ (reference sequence). The chain's CDR3 is CASSWDRVGYGYTF. In DNA form, the CDR3 reads TGTGCCAGCAGTTGGGACAGGGTCGGCTATGGCTACACCTTC.

The genes are TRBV5-1 and TRBJ2-3, with a tentative D call TRBD2 (5 bases). The CDR3 has 15 amino acids. Deletions cut 0 bases from V and 6 bases from J, with 14 bases between. The V gene's germline CDR1 is SGHRS and CDR2 YFSETQ. CDR3 residues: CASSLDLGSDDTQYF. In DNA, the CDR3 is TGCGCCAGCAGCTTGGATCTAGGGAGTGACGATACGCAGTATTTT. Variable domain in full (rest from reference TRBV5-1 and TRBJ2-3): KAGVTQTPRYLIKTRGQQVTLSCSPISGHRSVSWYQQTPGQGLQFLFEYFSETQRNKGNFPGRFSGRQFSNSRSEMNVSTLELGDSALYLCASSLDLGSDDTQYFGPGTRLTVL.

V usage is TRBV3-1 (or the pseudogene TRBV3-2) and J usage is TRBJ1-5; 7 positions match TRBD1. The ends lost 8 bases at V and 2 bases at J; junction bases unmatched: 3. The CDR3 is made up of 13 amino acids. CDR1 LGHDT and CDR2 YNNKEL come from the germline V gene (reference sequence). CDR3 sequence (DNA): TGTGCCAGCGCCGGGACAGGCAATCAGCCCCAGCATTTT. Residues: CASAGTGNQPQHF.

The V gene is TRBV11-2, the J gene TRBJ1-1; 11 nucleotides match TRBD1. The CDR3 runs 16 residues. The V gene's germline CDR1 is SGHAT and CDR2 FQNNGV. The junction had 11 bases not matched to a gene; V was cut back by 5 bases and J by 6 bases. The CDR3 region has the DNA TGTGCCAGCAGCATCCTTTTACCGGGACAGGGGGCTGAAGCTTTCTTT. Its protein is CASSILLPGQGAEAFF.

The V gene is TRBV6-6, the J gene TRBJ2-7; a weak D match, TRBD1 (5 bases). The CDR3 totals 15 residues. CDR1 MNHNY and CDR2 SVGAGI come from the germline V gene (reference sequence). V lost 0 bases and J 3 bases, leaving 12 bases between the germline ends. CDR3 sequence (DNA): TGTGCCAGCAGTTACTCGACTGGCAGGGACTACGAGCAGTACTTC. This translates into CASSYSTGRDYEQYF.

The chain recombines TRBV3-1 (or the pseudogene TRBV3-2) with TRBJ1-4; D not resolved. Germline CDR1 and CDR2: LGHDT and YNNKEL (reference sequence). The V end lost 2 bases, the J end lost 4 bases, and 8 bases lay between the germline ends. The CDR3 spans 14 residues. This chain's CDR3 is CASSQRGLNEKLFF. The CDR3, as DNA: TGTGCCAGCAGCCAACGAGGCCTTAATGAAAAACTGTTTTTT.

Only one count was recorded for this clone. The chain combines TRBV14 with TRBJ1-5, with D tentatively TRBD1 (5 bases). The CDR3 is 17 residues long. Between the trimmed V and J ends, which lost 0 bases and 2 bases, there was a span of 14 bases. CDR1 is SGHDN, CDR2 FVKESK, per germline. The CDR3 sequence is CASSQEGGAGGNQPQHF. The CDR3 DNA reads TGTGCCAGCAGCCAAGAGGGCGGGGCGGGAGGCAATCAGCCCCAGCATTTT.